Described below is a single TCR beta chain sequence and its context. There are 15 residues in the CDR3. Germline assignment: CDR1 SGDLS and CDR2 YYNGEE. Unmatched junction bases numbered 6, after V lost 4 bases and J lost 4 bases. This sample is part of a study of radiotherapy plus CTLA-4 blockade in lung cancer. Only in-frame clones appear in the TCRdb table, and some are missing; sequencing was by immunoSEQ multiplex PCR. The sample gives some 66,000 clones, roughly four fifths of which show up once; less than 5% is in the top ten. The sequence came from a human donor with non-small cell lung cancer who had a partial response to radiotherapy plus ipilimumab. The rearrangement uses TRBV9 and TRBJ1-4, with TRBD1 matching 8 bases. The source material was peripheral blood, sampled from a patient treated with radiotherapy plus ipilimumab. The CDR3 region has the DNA TGTGCCAGCAGCATCGGGACAGGTTTTAATGAAAAACTGTTTTTT. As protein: CASSIGTGFNEKLFF.